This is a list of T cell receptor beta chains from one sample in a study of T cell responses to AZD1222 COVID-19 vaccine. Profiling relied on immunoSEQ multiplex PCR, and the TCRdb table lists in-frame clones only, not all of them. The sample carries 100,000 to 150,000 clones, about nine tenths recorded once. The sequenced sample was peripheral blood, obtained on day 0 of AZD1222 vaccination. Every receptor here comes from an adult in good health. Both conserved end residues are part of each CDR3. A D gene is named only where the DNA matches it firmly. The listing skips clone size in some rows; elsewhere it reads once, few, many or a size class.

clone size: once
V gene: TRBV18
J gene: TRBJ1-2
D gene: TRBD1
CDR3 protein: CASSRDRRYGYTF
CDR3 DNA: TGTGCCAGCTCTCGGGACAGACGCTATGGCTACACCTTC

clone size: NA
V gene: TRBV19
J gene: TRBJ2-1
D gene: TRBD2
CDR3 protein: CASSIETSGRGSYNEQFF
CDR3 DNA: TGTGCCAGTAGTATAGAAACTAGCGGGAGGGGGAGTTACAATGAGCAGTTCTTC

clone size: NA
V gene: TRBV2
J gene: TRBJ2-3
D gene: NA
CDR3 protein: CASSVADTQYF
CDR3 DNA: TGTGCCAGCAGTGTAGCAGATACGCAGTATTTT

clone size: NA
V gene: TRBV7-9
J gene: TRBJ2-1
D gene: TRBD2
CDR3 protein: CASSSSGNNEQFF
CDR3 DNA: TGTGCCAGCAGCTCCAGCGGGAACAATGAGCAGTTCTTC

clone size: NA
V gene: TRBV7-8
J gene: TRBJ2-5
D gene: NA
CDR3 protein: CASSAGLEETQYF
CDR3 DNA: TGTGCCAGCAGCGCGGGGTTGGAAGAGACCCAGTACTTC

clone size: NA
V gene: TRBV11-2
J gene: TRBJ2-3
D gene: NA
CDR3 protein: CASRGLDTQYF
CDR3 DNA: TGTGCCAGCAGGGGGTTAGATACGCAGTATTTT

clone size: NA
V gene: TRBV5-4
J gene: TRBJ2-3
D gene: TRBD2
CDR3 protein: CASNELAGGHTQYF
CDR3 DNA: TGTGCCAGCAACGAACTAGCGGGAGGCCACACGCAGTATTTT

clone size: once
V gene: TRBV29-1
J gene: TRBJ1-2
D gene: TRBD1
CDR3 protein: CSVRTGLKSNYGYTF
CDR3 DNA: TGCAGCGTCCGGACAGGGCTTAAATCTAACTATGGCTACACCTTC

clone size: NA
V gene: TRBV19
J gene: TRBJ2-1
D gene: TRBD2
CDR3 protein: CASDSGAGARNEQFF
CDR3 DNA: TGTGCCAGCGATTCAGGAGCGGGAGCCCGCAATGAGCAGTTCTTC

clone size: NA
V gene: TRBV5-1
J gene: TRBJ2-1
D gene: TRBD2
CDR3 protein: CASSVPGTSGYNEQFF
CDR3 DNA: TGCGCCAGCAGCGTACCCGGGACTAGCGGCTACAATGAGCAGTTCTTC

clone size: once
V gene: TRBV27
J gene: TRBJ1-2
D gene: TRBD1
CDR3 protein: CASTPQGAIGYGYTF
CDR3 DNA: TGTGCCAGCACACCACAGGGGGCTATAGGCTATGGCTACACCTTC

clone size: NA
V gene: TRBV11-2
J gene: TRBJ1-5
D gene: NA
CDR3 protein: CASSAGLNQPQHF
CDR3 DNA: TGTGCCAGCAGCGCGGGGCTCAATCAGCCCCAGCATTTT

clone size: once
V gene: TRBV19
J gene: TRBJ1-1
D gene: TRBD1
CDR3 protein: CASSLSRGTEAFF
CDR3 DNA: TGTGCCAGTAGTCTTTCCAGGGGGACTGAAGCTTTCTTT

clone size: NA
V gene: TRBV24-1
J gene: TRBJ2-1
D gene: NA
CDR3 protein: CATSDSYFPGPTNEQFF
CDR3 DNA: TGTGCCACCAGTGATTCCTACTTCCCGGGCCCGACCAATGAGCAGTTCTTC

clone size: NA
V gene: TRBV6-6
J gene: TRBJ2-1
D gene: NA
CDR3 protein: CASKGERGSYNEQFF
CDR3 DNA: TGTGCCAGCAAGGGAGAGAGGGGTTCCTACAATGAGCAGTTCTTC

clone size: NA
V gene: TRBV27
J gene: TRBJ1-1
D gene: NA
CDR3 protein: CASKGHSNTEAFF
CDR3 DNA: TGTGCCAGCAAAGGACACTCGAACACTGAAGCTTTCTTT

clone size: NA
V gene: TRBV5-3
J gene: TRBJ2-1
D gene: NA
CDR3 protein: CARSLAGSRGEQFF
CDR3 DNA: TGTGCCAGAAGCTTGGCCGGGAGCCGCGGCGAGCAGTTCTTC

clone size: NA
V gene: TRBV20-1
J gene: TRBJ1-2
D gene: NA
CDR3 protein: CSAPIYGYTF
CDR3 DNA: TGCAGTGCCCCCATCTATGGCTACACCTTC

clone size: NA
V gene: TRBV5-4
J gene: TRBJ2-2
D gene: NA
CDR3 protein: CASSPGAGNTGELFF
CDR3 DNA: TGTGCCAGCAGCCCCGGCGCAGGGAACACCGGGGAGCTGTTTTTT

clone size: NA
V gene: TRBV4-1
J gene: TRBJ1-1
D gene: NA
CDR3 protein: CASRKAGFGNTEAFF
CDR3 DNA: TGCGCCAGCAGGAAAGCCGGTTTTGGGAACACTGAAGCTTTCTTT

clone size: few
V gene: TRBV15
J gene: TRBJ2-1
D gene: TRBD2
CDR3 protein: CATSRVASGSLSDEQFF
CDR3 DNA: TGTGCCACCAGCAGAGTGGCTAGCGGGAGTTTAAGCGATGAGCAGTTCTTC

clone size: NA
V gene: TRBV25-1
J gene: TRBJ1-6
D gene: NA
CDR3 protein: CASSDPGNSPLHF
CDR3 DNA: TGTGCCAGCAGTGATCCCGGTAATTCACCCCTCCACTTT

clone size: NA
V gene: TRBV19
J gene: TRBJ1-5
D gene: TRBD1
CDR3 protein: CASSPPLGQGSNQPQHF
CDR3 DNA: TGTGCCAGTAGTCCCCCCCTCGGACAGGGTAGCAATCAGCCCCAGCATTTT

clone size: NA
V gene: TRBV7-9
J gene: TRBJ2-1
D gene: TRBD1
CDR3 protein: CASRGDSNEQFF
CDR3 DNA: TGTGCCAGCAGAGGGGACAGCAATGAGCAGTTCTTC

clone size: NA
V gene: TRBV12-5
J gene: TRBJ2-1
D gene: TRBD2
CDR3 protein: CASARREGLDEQFF
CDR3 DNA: TGTGCTAGTGCCCGGAGGGAGGGCCTAGATGAGCAGTTCTTC

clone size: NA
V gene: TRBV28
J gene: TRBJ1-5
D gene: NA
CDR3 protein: CASRKRGGPRQPQHF
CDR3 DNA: TGTGCCAGCAGAAAAAGGGGGGGGCCAAGACAGCCCCAGCATTTT

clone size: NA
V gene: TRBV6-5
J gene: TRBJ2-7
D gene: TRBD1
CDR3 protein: CASRYGAGGNYEQYF
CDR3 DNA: TGTGCCAGCAGATACGGGGCAGGGGGCAACTACGAGCAGTACTTC

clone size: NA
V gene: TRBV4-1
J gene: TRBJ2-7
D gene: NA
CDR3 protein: CASSQGTDRYEQYF
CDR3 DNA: TGCGCCAGCAGCCAAGGGACAGACAGATACGAGCAGTACTTC

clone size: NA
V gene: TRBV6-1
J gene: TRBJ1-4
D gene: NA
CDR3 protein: CASSEPRGVGEKLFF
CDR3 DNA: TGTGCCAGCAGTGAACCCCGAGGGGTGGGTGAAAAACTGTTTTTT

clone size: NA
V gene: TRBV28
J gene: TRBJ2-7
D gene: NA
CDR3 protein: CASSPIRGAAYEQYF
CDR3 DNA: TGTGCCAGCAGTCCCATCCGGGGGGCAGCCTACGAGCAGTACTTC

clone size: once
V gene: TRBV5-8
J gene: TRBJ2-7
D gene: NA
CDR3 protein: CASSLFSWRSEQYF
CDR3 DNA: TGTGCCAGCAGCTTGTTTAGTTGGAGAAGTGAGCAGTACTTC

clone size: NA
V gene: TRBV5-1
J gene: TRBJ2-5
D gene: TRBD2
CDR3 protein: CASSALAGGPSGKETQYF
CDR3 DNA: TGCGCCAGCAGCGCCTTAGCGGGAGGGCCCTCTGGGAAAGAGACCCAGTACTTC

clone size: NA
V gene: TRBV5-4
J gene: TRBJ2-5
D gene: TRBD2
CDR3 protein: CASSLGGLATETQYF
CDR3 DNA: TGTGCCAGCAGCTTGGGGGGACTAGCGACGGAGACCCAGTACTTC

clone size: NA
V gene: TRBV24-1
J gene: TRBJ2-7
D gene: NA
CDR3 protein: CATSAGSGDEQYF
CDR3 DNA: TGTGCCACCAGTGCCGGGAGTGGCGACGAGCAGTACTTC

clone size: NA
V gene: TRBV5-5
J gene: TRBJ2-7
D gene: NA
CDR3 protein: CASSLGPSSYEQYF
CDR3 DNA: TGTGCCAGCAGCTTGGGCCCCAGCTCCTACGAGCAGTACTTC

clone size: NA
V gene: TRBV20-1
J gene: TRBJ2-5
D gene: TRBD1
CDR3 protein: CSAGQGGTQYF
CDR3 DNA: TGCAGTGCCGGACAGGGGGGGACCCAGTACTTC

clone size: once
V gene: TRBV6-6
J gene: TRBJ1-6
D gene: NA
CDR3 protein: CASIKGHSAGSPLHF
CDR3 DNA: TGTGCCAGCATTAAGGGACATTCGGCAGGCTCACCCCTCCACTTT

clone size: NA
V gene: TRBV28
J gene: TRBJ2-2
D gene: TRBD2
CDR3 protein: CASSSYGTSGTRSGELFF
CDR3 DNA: TGTGCCAGCAGTTCCTACGGGACTAGCGGGACGAGGTCCGGGGAGCTGTTTTTT

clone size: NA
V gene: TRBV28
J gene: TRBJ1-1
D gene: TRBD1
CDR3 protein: CASSHARGLVGTEAFF
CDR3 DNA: TGTGCCAGCAGCCACGCCAGGGGGCTTGTTGGGACTGAAGCTTTCTTT